The entry below gives a single TCR beta chain sequence along with its context. Its antigen is undetermined. TCR beta CDR3 regions were amplified from RNA transcripts. A first-round RT-PCR of the TCR CDR3 used the HTBI primer set. TCRdb fed the multiplex PCR reads into MiXCR, producing one record per CDR3 protein. The table records hundreds of thousands of distinct CDR3 sequences, about half of them present only once. This entry comes from a study of T cells in Graves' hyperthyroidism and ophthalmopathy. Trimming removed 5 bases from V and 2 bases from J, with 13 bases in between. This CDR3 has 15 amino acids. The V gene's germline CDR1 is SEHNR and CDR2 FQNEAQ (reference sequence). General study points: Researchers found most expanded thyroid clonotypes above 0.001 in blood as well. In simple terms, a model built on 13 V-J features told ophthalmopathy apart from stable hyperthyroidism.

The J gene is TRBJ1-5, the V gene TRBV7-9; D may be TRBD1 (5 bases). The source of this sequence is a woman aged 18-29 years with Graves' hyperthyroidism. The sample comprised peripheral blood or thyroid tissue (not recorded which). In DNA, the CDR3 is TGTGCCAGCAGCCTCTTAGGGGACGGCAATCAGCCCCAGCATTTT. Translated, it gives CASSLLGDGNQPQHF.